This T cell receptor (beta chain) was obtained from a study of blood T cells in healthy people across ages. Study observations and caveats: Unknown donor CMV status possibly confounded expanded clonotype changes.

This clonotype was seen only a few times. Its specificity is not known. Those donating, healthy Caucasian individuals from Russia, were aged roughly 6 to 100. A second PCR, run for about 7 to 11 cycles, used a sample-barcoded 5' primer plus a J-beta primer mix. One entry per CDR3 protein results from TCRdb running MiXCR on the 5' RACE reads. The sample gives roughly 550,000 distinct CDR3 sequences, around 24% of which show up once; around 10% is in the top ten. These records were also assigned to another study, of T cells of mothers and their children. As reported in that work: Once extracted, all RNA went into cDNA synthesis at around 1.5 ug per 15 ul.

The clonotype was recovered from a boy aged 10-17 years in good health. What was sequenced was blood.

This CDR3 reads CASSPRSGGTSYNEQFF. The CDR3 nucleotides are TGTGCCAGCAGCCCGCGCAGCGGGGGGACCTCCTACAATGAGCAGTTCTTC. The chain links TRBV7-9 to TRBJ2-1; 9 bases are shared with TRBD2. J gave up 0 bases and V 5 bases, and 8 bases lay outside the gene matches. The germline V gene has CDR1 SEHNR and CDR2 FQNEAQ (reference sequence). The CDR3 extends over 17 amino acids.